Shown below are 13 T cell receptor beta chains from a single sample sequenced in a study of regulatory T cells in long-lasting Graves disease. Described time point: newly diagnosed GD, antithyroid drugs for less than 3 months. Researchers made the TCR library from RNA that was extracted from PBMCs. Investigators prepared the TCR beta libraries by applying iRepertoire HTBI primers and Arm-PCR of CDR3 regions. TCRdb re-called the multiplex PCR reads with MiXCR, one entry per CDR3 protein. Of more than 450,000 distinct CDR3 sequences listed, around 15% were seen once; the top ten hold 12%. The sample was also reused in another study, on T cells in Graves' hyperthyroidism and ophthalmopathy.

This material consisted of peripheral blood mononuclear cells (PBMCs), taken at new diagnosis, from a patient treated with antithyroid drugs. These receptors came from a man in his forties with Graves disease.

Only a few counts were recorded for this clonotype. The chain links TRBV4-1 to TRBJ2-7, with a possible D match to TRBD1 (5 bases). V was trimmed by 4 bases and J by 6 bases, leaving 13 bases between them. Germline CDR1 is MGHRA and CDR2 is YSYEKL. The CDR3 has 13 amino acids. The CDR3 nucleotides read TGCGCCAGCAGCCGAGCGACAGATACCGAGCAGTACTTC. It encodes CASSRATDTEQYF.

This clonotype turned up a few times. A much larger clone differs from this one at a single base, so this may be a read error. The CDR3 nucleotides are TGTGCCAGCAGCCACTACTCAGGGATTCTCCCTAATGGGCAGTTCTTC. Translating it yields CASSHYSGILPNGQFF. The chain joins TRBV7-8 to TRBJ2-1; D is possibly TRBD1 (5 bases). Germline values: CDR1 SGHVS, CDR2 FQNEAQ. The CDR3 is 16 amino acids.

This clonotype was seen at least ten times. This rearrangement joins TRBV12-3 or TRBV12-4 to TRBJ2-3, with 9 nucleotides matching TRBD1. This CDR3 is built from 17 residues. The junction had 8 bases not matched to a gene; V was cut back by 4 bases and J by 0 bases. The chain's CDR3 is CASSSTQGASSTDTQYF. In DNA form, the CDR3 reads TGTGCCAGCAGTTCCACACAGGGGGCGAGTAGCACAGATACGCAGTATTTT.

This clonotype turned up a few times. V is TRBV29-1 and J is TRBJ2-1; 7 bases map to TRBD1. CDR1 is SQVTM and CDR2 is ANQGSEA in the germline V gene. CDR3 length: 13 residues. The trim removed 3 bases at V and 4 bases at J, leaving 3 bases unmatched. This CDR3 reads CSVEGQQYNEQFF. In DNA, the CDR3 is TGCAGCGTTGAGGGACAGCAATACAATGAGCAGTTCTTC.

This clonotype has ten or more counts. J is TRBJ2-1 and V is TRBV4-1; 10 nucleotides agree with TRBD2. The V segment lost 0 bases and the J segment 12 bases; nucleotides outside the gene matches: 11. This CDR3 comprises 16 residues. Germline CDR1 MGHRA, CDR2 YSYEKL. The CDR3 DNA reads TGCGCCAGCAGCCAAGATCATAGTCTAGCGGGAGTTCGGCAGTTCTTC. This codes for CASSQDHSLAGVRQFF.

This clonotype was seen only a few times. The chain recombines TRBV7-9 with TRBJ2-1; 14 bases match TRBD2. The germline CDR1 and CDR2 sequences are SEHNR and FQNEAQ (reference sequence). The CDR3 contains 17 residues. V lost 2 bases and J lost 3; bases outside the gene matches: 3. Here the CDR3 reads CASSLRGLAGDYNEQFF. The CDR3 DNA reads TGTGCCAGCAGCTTACGGGGACTAGCGGGAGACTACAATGAGCAGTTCTTC.

A few counts support this clonotype. This rearrangement joins TRBV15 to TRBJ2-7, with D possibly matching TRBD2 (7 bases). Germline CDR1 reads LNHNV; CDR2 reads YYDKDF (reference sequence). Between the trimmed V and J ends, which lost 0 bases and 4 bases, there was a span of 13 bases. The CDR3 is 15 residues long. The CDR3 reads CATSRDGGALYEQYF. In DNA, the CDR3 is TGTGCCACCAGCAGAGATGGGGGGGCGCTTTACGAGCAGTACTTC.

The chain is built from TRBV18 and TRBJ1-1, with D maybe TRBD1 (5 bases). The germline gives CDR1 KGHSH, CDR2 LQKENI. This CDR3 region has 16 residues. The ends were cut back, 4 bases at V and 0 bases at J, with 15 bases in the middle. CDR3 sequence reads: CASSQDTSTLNTEAFF. The CDR3 DNA reads as TGTGCCAGCTCACAGGACACCTCCACTCTGAACACTGAAGCTTTCTTT.

This clonotype was counted many times. This sequence joins TRBV29-1 and TRBJ2-3; weak D call: TRBD1 (6 bases). Germline V lookup: CDR1 SQVTM, CDR2 ANQGSEA. The V gene lost 7 bases and the J gene lost 1 base, with 15 bases spanning the gap. This CDR3 contains 14 residues. CDR3 nucleotides: TGCAGCGCCGGACGGGACATCCGCACAGATACGCAGTATTTT. Translating it yields CSAGRDIRTDTQYF.

There are many counts of this clonotype. The chain combines TRBV5-1 with TRBJ1-5; the D is unclear. V lost 0 bases and J 2 bases, leaving 9 bases between the germline ends. The V gene's germline CDR1 is SGHRS and CDR2 YFSETQ. This CDR3 spans 15 amino acids. CDR3 bases: TGCGCCAGCAGCTTGGGACCGGGCCGCAATCAGCCCCAGCATTTT. Encoded protein: CASSLGPGRNQPQHF.

V and J are TRBV7-8 and TRBJ2-3; the match to TRBD2 covers 13 bases. The length of the CDR3 is 17 residues. Germline V CDR1 and CDR2: SGHVS, FQNEAQ. The V and J ends lost 5 bases and 3 bases, in that order; junction bases with no gene match: 8. CDR3 DNA sequence: TGTGCCAGCAGCCCTCGGACTAGCGGGAGTGGGACAGATACGCAGTATTTT. Translated, it gives CASSPRTSGSGTDTQYF.

The rearrangement links TRBV7-9 to TRBJ1-2; a weak D match, TRBD1 (6 bases). This CDR3 is built from 15 residues. Deletions cut 4 bases from V and 7 bases from J, with 19 bases between. Germline V gene lookup returns CDR1 SEHNR and CDR2 FQNEAQ (reference sequence). This chain's CDR3 is CASSSLTGYLSGYTF. The CDR3 DNA reads TGTGCCAGCAGCTCCCTCACAGGGTACCTATCTGGCTACACCTTC. The full variable domain, completed using reference TRBV7-9 and TRBJ1-2, is DTGVSQNPRHKITKRGQNVTFRCDPISEHNRLYWYRQTLGQGPEFLTYFQNEAQLEKSRLLSDRFSAERPKGSFSTLEIQRTEQGDSAMYLCASSSLTGYLSGYTFGSGTRLTVV.

This clonotype was found a few times. The chain recombines TRBV29-1 with TRBJ2-5; TRBD1 aligns across 11 bases. Trimming took 6 bases from V and 6 from J; bases not matched to a gene: 6. Germline V gene lookup returns CDR1 SQVTM and CDR2 ANQGSEA. The CDR3 loop spans 13 amino acids. CDR3 region: CSVGDRGRQTQYF. In DNA form, the CDR3 reads TGCAGCGTCGGGGACAGGGGGAGACAGACCCAGTACTTC.